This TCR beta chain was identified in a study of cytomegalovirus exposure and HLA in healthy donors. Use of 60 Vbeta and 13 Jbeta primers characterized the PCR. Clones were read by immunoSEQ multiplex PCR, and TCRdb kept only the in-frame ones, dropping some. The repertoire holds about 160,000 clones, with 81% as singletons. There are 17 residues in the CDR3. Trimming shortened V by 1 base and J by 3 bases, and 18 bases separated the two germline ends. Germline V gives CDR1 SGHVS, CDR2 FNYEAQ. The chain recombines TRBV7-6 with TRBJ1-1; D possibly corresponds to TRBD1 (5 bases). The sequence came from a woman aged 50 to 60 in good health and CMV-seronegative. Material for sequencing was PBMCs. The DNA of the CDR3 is TGTGCCAGCAGCTTAGTGGGGGTTGGCAGGGAGGACACTGAAGCTTTCTTT. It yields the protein CASSLVGVGREDTEAFF.